This T cell receptor beta chain is from a study of blood T cell repertoires in COVID-19. Study-wide context: COVID-19 samples, acute and convalescent, were from the United States, Italy and Spain. PBMCs, B-cell-depleted T cells, or T cells provided the cDNA or gDNA that made up the material.

V was cut by 0 bases and J by 2 bases, with 14 bases left in between. CDR1 GTSNPN and CDR2 SVGIG come from the germline V gene (reference sequence). The CDR3 runs to 16 residues. In the original processing: Estimation of nucleated cell counts was performed using reference gene primer amplification. Produced via immunoSEQ multiplex PCR; TCRdb's table is partial and in-frame only. For V, J and clone size, that table is used; D and trimming come from the DNA. This table has 150,000 to 190,000 clones, 85% to 90% appearing once. The clonotype originates from a woman in her thirties or forties with acute or convalescent COVID-19. The rearrangement joins TRBV30 to TRBJ1-5, with D perhaps TRBD1 (5 bases). The specimen was peripheral blood. DNA of the CDR3: TGTGCCTGGAGTGTACAAGGGGCGAGTGGCAATCAGCCCCAGCATTTT. Translated, it gives CAWSVQGASGNQPQHF.